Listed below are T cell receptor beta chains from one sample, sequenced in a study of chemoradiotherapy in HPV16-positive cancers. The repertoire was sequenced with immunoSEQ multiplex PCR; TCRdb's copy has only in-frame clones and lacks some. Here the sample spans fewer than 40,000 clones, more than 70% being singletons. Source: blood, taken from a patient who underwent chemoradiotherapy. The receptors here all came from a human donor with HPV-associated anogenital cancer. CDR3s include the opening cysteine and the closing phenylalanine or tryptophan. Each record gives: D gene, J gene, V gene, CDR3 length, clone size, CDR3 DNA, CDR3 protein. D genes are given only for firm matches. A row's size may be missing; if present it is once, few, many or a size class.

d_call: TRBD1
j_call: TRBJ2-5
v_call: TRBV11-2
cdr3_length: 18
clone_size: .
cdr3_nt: TGTGCCAGCAGTACCGGGACAGGGGGCTTTAGGGCACGGGAGACCCAGTACTTC
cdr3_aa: CASSTGTGGFRARETQYF

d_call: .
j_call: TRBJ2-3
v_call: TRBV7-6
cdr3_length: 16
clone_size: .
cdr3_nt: TGTGCCAGCAGTAAGCGATCGGGGCCACGCACAGATACGCAGTATTTT
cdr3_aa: CASSKRSGPRTDTQYF

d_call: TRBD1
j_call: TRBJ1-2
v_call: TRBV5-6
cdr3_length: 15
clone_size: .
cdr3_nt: TGTGCCAGCAGCTCGCTGATACAGGGGGGGTATGGCTACACCTTC
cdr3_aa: CASSSLIQGGYGYTF

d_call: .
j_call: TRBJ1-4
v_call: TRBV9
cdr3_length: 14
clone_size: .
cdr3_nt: TGTGCCAGCAGCGTCGCAGCAACTAATGAAAAACTGTTTTTT
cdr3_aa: CASSVAATNEKLFF

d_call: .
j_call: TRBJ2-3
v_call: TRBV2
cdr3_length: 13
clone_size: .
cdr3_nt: TGTGCCAGCACTCGGGGCCTGACAGATACGCAGTATTTT
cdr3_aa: CASTRGLTDTQYF

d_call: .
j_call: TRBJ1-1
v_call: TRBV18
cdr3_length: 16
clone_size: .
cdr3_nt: TGTGCCAGCTCACCCCAGGAGGGACGTCGGAACACTGAAGCTTTCTTT
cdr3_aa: CASSPQEGRRNTEAFF

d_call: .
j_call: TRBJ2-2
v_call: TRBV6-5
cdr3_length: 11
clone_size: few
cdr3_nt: TGTGCCAGCAGGTTCACCGGGGAGCTGTTTTTT
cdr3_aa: CASRFTGELFF

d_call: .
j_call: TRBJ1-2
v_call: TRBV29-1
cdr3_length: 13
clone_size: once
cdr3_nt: TGCAGCGTTGCGCTGGGACTTCCTGGAGGCTACACCTTC
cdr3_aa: CSVALGLPGGYTF

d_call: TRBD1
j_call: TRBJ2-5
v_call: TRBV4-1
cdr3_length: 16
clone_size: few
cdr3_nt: TGCGCCAGCAGAGTCACAGGGGGCATTCTACAAGAGACCCAGTACTTC
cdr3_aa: CASRVTGGILQETQYF

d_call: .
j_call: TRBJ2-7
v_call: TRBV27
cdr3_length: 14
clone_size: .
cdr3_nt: TGTGCCAGCAGTAACCGGGACAACCCCGGGGAGCAGTACTTC
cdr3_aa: CASSNRDNPGEQYF

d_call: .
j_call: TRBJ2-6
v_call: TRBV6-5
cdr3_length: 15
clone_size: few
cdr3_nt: TGTGCCAGCAGTTACGGGGGCGCTGGGGCCAACGTCCTGACTTTC
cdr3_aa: CASSYGGAGANVLTF